The 8 T cell receptor beta chains given below trace back to one sample, sequenced in a study of neurological immune-mediated disorders. Documented time point: longitudinal time-point 3. TCRdb redid the calling of the 5' RACE reads with MiXCR, one entry per CDR3 protein. The sample contains approximately 89,000 distinct CDR3 sequences, roughly 4.3% of which appear only once. The sequenced sample was PBMCs. The receptors here all came from a woman in her sixties or seventies with multiple sclerosis.

This clonotype was seen ten or more times. The chain is built from TRBV20-1 and TRBJ2-2, with TRBD2 matching 11 bases. V was clipped by 5 bases and J by 5 bases; unmatched bases: 7. Germline CDR1 reads DFQATT; CDR2 reads SNEGSKA (reference sequence). CDR3 length: 15 amino acids. The chain's CDR3 is CSAPGGLADTGELFF. DNA for the CDR3: TGCAGTGCTCCTGGGGGACTAGCGGATACCGGGGAGCTGTTTTTT.

This clonotype was seen ten or more times. The rearrangement links TRBV6-1 to TRBJ2-7; 8 bases map to TRBD1. V was clipped by 4 bases and J by 3 bases; unmatched bases: 8. Germline lookup yields CDR1 MNHNS and CDR2 SASEGT. The CDR3 extends over 15 amino acids. CDR3 residues: CASSGSRQGFYEQYF. The CDR3 region has the DNA TGTGCCAGCAGTGGATCCAGACAGGGGTTCTACGAGCAGTACTTC.

This clonotype was observed many times. V usage is TRBV5-1 and J usage is TRBJ2-7, with D perhaps being TRBD1 or TRBD2 (5 bases each). Germline V gene lookup returns CDR1 SGHRS and CDR2 YFSETQ. The germline V and J ends were trimmed by 4 bases and 0 bases, with 11 bases remaining between them. The CDR3 is made up of 14 amino acids. As DNA, the CDR3 is TGCGCCAGCAGCGGGGACGCATCCTCCTACGAGCAGTACTTC. Translation: CASSGDASSYEQYF. The full variable domain, completed using reference TRBV5-1 and TRBJ2-7, is KAGVTQTPRYLIKTRGQQVTLSCSPISGHRSVSWYQQTPGQGLQFLFEYFSETQRNKGNFPGRFSGRQFSNSRSEMNVSTLELGDSALYLCASSGDASSYEQYFGPGTRLTVT.

In this sample, this clonotype turned up many times. The gene calls are TRBV2 and TRBJ2-1, with TRBD1 matching over 8 bases. V shed 6 bases, J shed 10 bases, and the junction held 5 bases outside the gene matches. In germline, CDR1 is SNHLY, CDR2 FYNNEI. The CDR3 has 12 amino acids. The CDR3 region has the DNA TGTGCCAGCAGAGGGGACAGGACCGAGCAGTTCTTC. Translating gives CASRGDRTEQFF. The variable domain in full, with the rest retrieved from reference TRBV2 and TRBJ2-1, is EPEVTQTPSHQVTQMGQEVILRCVPISNHLYFYWYRQILGQKVEFLVSFYNNEISEKSEIFDDQFSVERPDGSNFTLKIRSTKLEDSAMYFCASRGDRTEQFFGPGTRLTVL.

At least ten counts were recorded for this clonotype. This rearrangement joins TRBV6-5 to TRBJ1-6; TRBD1 aligns across 9 bases. The CDR3 spans 12 residues. Germline CDR1 is MNHEY and CDR2 is SVGAGI. The J segment lost 7 bases and the V segment lost 8 bases, leaving 0 bases of the junction unmatched. CDR3 sequence reads: CASGTGNSPLHF. The CDR3 DNA follows: TGTGCCAGCGGGACAGGGAATTCACCCCTCCACTTT.

The rearrangement uses TRBV18 and TRBJ2-6; D is unclear. This CDR3 region has 16 residues. Germline V gene lookup returns CDR1 KGHSH and CDR2 LQKENI. V dropped 1 base and J dropped 0 bases, with 7 bases sitting between them. The CDR3 nucleotides are TGTGCCAGCTCACCACTGCAGGCCTCTGGGGCCAACGTCCTGACTTTC. It yields the protein CASSPLQASGANVLTF.

This clonotype was counted many times. This sequence joins TRBV15 and TRBJ2-3, with TRBD2 as a possible D gene (6 bases). This CDR3 comprises 18 residues. Germline CDR1 and CDR2: LNHNV and YYDKDF (reference sequence). The germline V and J ends were trimmed by 2 bases and 1 base, with 19 bases remaining between them. The CDR3: CATSRLEEGWIGTDTQYF. DNA of the CDR3: TGTGCCACCAGCAGATTAGAGGAGGGGTGGATCGGCACAGATACGCAGTATTTT.

The table lists this clonotype with many counts. This chain links TRBV7-9 with TRBJ2-3, with D unclear. V was trimmed by 1 base and J by 5 bases, leaving 7 bases between them. CDR1 and CDR2 from the germline V gene are SEHNR and FQNEAQ (reference sequence). The CDR3 has 13 amino acids. CDR3 DNA sequence: TGTGCCAGCAGCTTAGAGACGGAAGATACGCAGTATTTT. The encoded protein is CASSLETEDTQYF.